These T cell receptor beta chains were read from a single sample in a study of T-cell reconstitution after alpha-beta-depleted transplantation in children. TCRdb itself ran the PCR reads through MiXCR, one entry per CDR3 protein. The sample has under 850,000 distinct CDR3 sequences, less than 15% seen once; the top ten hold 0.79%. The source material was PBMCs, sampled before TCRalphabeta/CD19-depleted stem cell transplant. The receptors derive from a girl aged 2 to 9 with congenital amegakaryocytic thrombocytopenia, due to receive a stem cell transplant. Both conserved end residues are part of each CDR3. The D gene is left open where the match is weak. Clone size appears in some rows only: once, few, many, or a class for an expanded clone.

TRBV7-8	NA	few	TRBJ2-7	TGTGCCAGCAGCTCCTTGGTCAAGGGAAGATCCTACGAGCAGTACTTC	CASSSLVKGRSYEQYF
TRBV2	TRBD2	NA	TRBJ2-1	TGTGCCAGATCGACTAGCGGGCTCCTAGACGCTTCCGACAATGAGCAGTTCTTC	CARSTSGLLDASDNEQFF
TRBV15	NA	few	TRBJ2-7	TGTGCCACCAGCAGGAGGGGACCATCCTACGAGCAGTACTTC	CATSRRGPSYEQYF
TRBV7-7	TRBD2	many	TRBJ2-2	TGTGCCAGCAGCTCGGGACTACCGAACACCGGGGAGCTGTTTTTT	CASSSGLPNTGELFF
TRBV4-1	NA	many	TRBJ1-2	TGCGCCAGCAGCGACACAGGTTACGCTGGCTACACCTTC	CASSDTGYAGYTF
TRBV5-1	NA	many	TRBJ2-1	TGCGCCAGCGAGGGGACCGGGAAGAATGAGCAGTTCTTC	CASEGTGKNEQFF
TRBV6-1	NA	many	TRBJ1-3	TGTGCCAGCAGACCCCTCCACAGGGAGCGAAACACCATATATTTT	CASRPLHRERNTIYF
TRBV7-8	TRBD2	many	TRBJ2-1	TGTGCCAGCAGCTCTAGGACTAGCGGGAGGAGTAATGAGCAGTTCTTC	CASSSRTSGRSNEQFF
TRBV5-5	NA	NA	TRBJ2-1	TGTGCCACGGGAAGACTAGGAAATGAGCAGTTCTTC	CATGRLGNEQFF
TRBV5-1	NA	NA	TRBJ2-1	TGCGCCAGCAGCTTGGACCCACCACCCAGAAACAATGAGCAGTTCTTC	CASSLDPPPRNNEQFF